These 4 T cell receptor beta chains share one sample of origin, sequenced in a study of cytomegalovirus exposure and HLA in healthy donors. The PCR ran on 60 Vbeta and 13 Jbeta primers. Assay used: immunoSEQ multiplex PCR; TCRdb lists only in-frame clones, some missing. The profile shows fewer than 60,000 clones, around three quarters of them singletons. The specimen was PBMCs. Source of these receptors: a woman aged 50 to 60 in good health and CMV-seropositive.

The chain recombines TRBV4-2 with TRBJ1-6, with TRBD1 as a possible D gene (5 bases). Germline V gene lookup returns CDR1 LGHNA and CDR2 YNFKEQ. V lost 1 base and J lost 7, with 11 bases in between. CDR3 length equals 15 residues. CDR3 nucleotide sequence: TGTGCCAGCAGCCAAGGGGGGGGTCGGAATTCACCCCTCCACTTT. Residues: CASSQGGGRNSPLHF.

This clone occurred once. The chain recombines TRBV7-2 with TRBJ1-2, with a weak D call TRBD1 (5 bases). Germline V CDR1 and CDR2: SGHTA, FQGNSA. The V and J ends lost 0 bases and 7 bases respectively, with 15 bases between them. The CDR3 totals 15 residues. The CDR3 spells CASSLASGGGGGYTF. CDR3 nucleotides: TGTGCCAGCAGCTTAGCCAGCGGGGGGGGAGGTGGCTACACCTTC.

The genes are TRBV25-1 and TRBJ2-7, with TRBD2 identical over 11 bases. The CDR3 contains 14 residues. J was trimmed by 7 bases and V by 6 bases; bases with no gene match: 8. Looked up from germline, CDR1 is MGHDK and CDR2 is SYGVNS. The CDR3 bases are TGTGCCAGCAGCACTAGCGGGAGTTTGAGTGAGCAGTACTTC. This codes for CASSTSGSLSEQYF.

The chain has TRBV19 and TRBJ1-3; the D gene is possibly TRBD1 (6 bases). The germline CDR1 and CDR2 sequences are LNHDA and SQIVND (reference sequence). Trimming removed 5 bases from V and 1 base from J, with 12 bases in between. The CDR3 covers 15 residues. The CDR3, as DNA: TGTGCCAGTAGTCCCCCGGACAGATCTGGAAACACCATATATTTT. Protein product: CASSPPDRSGNTIYF.